Following are 20 T cell receptor beta chains from one sample sequenced in a study of cytomegalovirus exposure and HLA in healthy donors. PCR was performed using 60 Vbeta and 13 Jbeta primers. The data were produced by immunoSEQ multiplex PCR, yet TCRdb's version contains in-frame clones alone and is incomplete. This table has about 270,000 clones, roughly 88% appearing once. The sample taken for sequencing was PBMCs. These receptor sequences come from a man aged 35 to 55 in good health and CMV-seropositive.

The chain couples TRBV30 to TRBJ1-1, with a possible D match to TRBD1 (6 bases). V was trimmed by 4 bases and J by 6 bases, leaving 21 bases between them. The germline V gene encodes CDR1 GTSNPN and CDR2 SVGIG (reference sequence). The CDR3 loop spans 15 amino acids. The DNA of the CDR3 is TGTGCCTGGATGGCGGACAGTCTGGAAGACCCTGAAGCTTTCTTT. This translates into CAWMADSLEDPEAFF.

The rearrangement uses TRBV6-5 and TRBJ2-1; possibly TRBD1 for D (5 bases). Germline CDR1 and CDR2: MNHEY and SVGAGI. This CDR3 comprises 14 residues. V was cut by 0 bases and J by 7 bases, with 10 bases left in between. The CDR3 region is CASSYSGRDNEQFF. In nucleotides, the CDR3 is TGTGCCAGCAGTTACTCCGGCAGGGATAATGAGCAGTTCTTC.

J is TRBJ2-3 and V is TRBV11-2; possibly TRBD2 for D (5 bases). V was cut by 2 bases and J by 0 bases, with 9 bases left in between. CDR1 SGHAT and CDR2 FQNNGV come from the germline V gene. The CDR3 has 15 amino acids. The CDR3 DNA reads as TGTGCCAGCAGCTTATCTGGCGGGAGCACAGATACGCAGTATTTT. Translated: CASSLSGGSTDTQYF.

For this clone: Distinct nucleotide sequences in the sample also encode this CDR3. The V call is TRBV7-2, the J call TRBJ2-3; no definite D call. V lost 5 bases to trimming and J lost 3 bases, with 6 bases between them. CDR1 and CDR2 from the germline V gene are SGHTA and FQGNSA. This CDR3 is 12 amino acids long. CDR3 sequence (DNA): TGTGCCAGCAGCCCCGGGACAGATACGCAGTATTTT. This translates into CASSPGTDTQYF. Full variable domain (rest looked up from reference TRBV7-2 and TRBJ2-3): GAGVSQSPSNKVTEKGKDVELRCDPISGHTALYWYRQSLGQGLEFLIYFQGNSAPDKSGLPSDRFSAERTGGSVSTLTIQRTQQEDSAVYLCASSPGTDTQYFGPGTRLTVL.

The chain carries TRBV27 and TRBJ2-2; weak D call: TRBD2 (6 bases). This CDR3 is built from 15 residues. Trimming cost V 6 bases and J 5 bases, with 16 bases left between them. CDR1 MNHEY and CDR2 SMNVEV come from the germline V gene (reference sequence). For the CDR3, the DNA is TGTGCCAGCAGCAAGGGCCTGGGAGGAACCGGGGAGCTGTTTTTT. The encoded protein is CASSKGLGGTGELFF.

V and J are TRBV5-1 and TRBJ2-7, with no clear D. Trimming took 0 bases from V and 1 from J, leaving 8 bases between them. This CDR3 spans 14 amino acids. Germline CDR1 is SGHRS and CDR2 is YFSETQ. The CDR3 region is CASSLESESYEQYF. CDR3 in DNA: TGCGCCAGCAGCTTGGAGTCTGAGTCCTACGAGCAGTACTTC.

This clone was found once. The chain combines TRBV18 with TRBJ1-4; 7 nucleotides match TRBD1. V was clipped by 4 bases and J by 8 bases; unmatched bases: 1. Germline V gives CDR1 KGHSH, CDR2 LQKENI. There are 12 residues in the CDR3. The chain's CDR3 is CASSLTGEKLFF. In DNA form, the CDR3 reads TGTGCCAGCTCACTGACAGGGGAAAAACTGTTTTTT.

The chain links TRBV5-1 to TRBJ2-2; 7 bases are shared with TRBD1. V gave up 0 bases and J gave up 7 bases; unmatched junction bases: 3. From germline, CDR1 is SGHRS and CDR2 YFSETQ. This CDR3 has 14 residues. The CDR3 nucleotides are TGCGCCAGCAGCTTGGGGGACAGAGGCGGGGAGCTGTTTTTT. Protein product: CASSLGDRGGELFF.

Details on this clone: A junction end diverges from the germline sequence, so it may reflect a read error. The chain's CDR3 is CSSSLGGVGADEQYF. CDR3 coding DNA: TGTTCCAGCAGCTTAGGGGGGGTTGGGGCCGACGAGCAGTACTTC. The genes are TRBV7-9 and TRBJ2-7; perhaps TRBD2 as D (7 bases). This CDR3 is 15 amino acids long. Germline values: CDR1 SEHNR, CDR2 FQNEAQ (reference sequence).

The chain uses TRBV9 and TRBJ1-2, with TRBD1 as a possible D gene (5 bases). Germline loops: CDR1 SGDLS, CDR2 YYNGEE. The CDR3 extends over 17 amino acids. Trimming stripped 2 bases from V and 0 bases from J, with 17 bases between. Here the CDR3 reads CASSVLSPRDSNYGYTF. The CDR3 DNA reads TGTGCCAGCAGCGTGTTGTCCCCCCGGGACTCTAACTATGGCTACACCTTC.

This clone was observed a single time. J is TRBJ1-5 and V is TRBV9; the D is unclear. The CDR3 sequence is 15 residues long. In germline, CDR1 is SGDLS, CDR2 YYNGEE. Trimming stripped 0 bases from V and 1 base from J, with 8 bases between. The CDR3, as DNA: TGTGCCAGCAGCGTAGCCGGGATGAGCAATCAGCCCCAGCATTTT. This sequence encodes CASSVAGMSNQPQHF. The whole variable domain, filled in from reference TRBV9 and TRBJ1-5, reads DSGVTQTPKHLITATGQRVTLRCSPRSGDLSVYWYQQSLDQGLQFLIQYYNGEERAKGNILERFSAQQFPDLHSELNLSSLELGDSALYFCASSVAGMSNQPQHFGDGTRLSIL.

This clone was picked up one time. The genes are TRBV5-6 and TRBJ2-2; 9 bases are a match to TRBD2. The junction had 6 bases not matched to a gene; V was cut back by 2 bases and J by 1 base. Germline CDR1 is SGHDT and CDR2 is YYEEEE. The CDR3 is made up of 17 amino acids. The chain's CDR3 is CASSLRWREGNTGELFF. In nucleotides, the CDR3 is TGTGCCAGCAGCTTAAGGTGGCGGGAGGGGAACACCGGGGAGCTGTTTTTT.

J is TRBJ1-1 and V is TRBV7-9; maybe TRBD1 (5 bases). The germline V gene has CDR1 SEHNR and CDR2 FQNEAQ (reference sequence). There are 16 residues in the CDR3. Trimming removed 0 bases from V and 2 bases from J, with 13 bases in between. The CDR3 nucleotides are TGTGCCAGCAGCTTAGCCCCCGGGAGGGGAAACACTGAAGCTTTCTTT. Amino acids: CASSLAPGRGNTEAFF.

This chain links TRBV28 with TRBJ1-2; 9 bases map to TRBD1. The germline CDR1 and CDR2 sequences are MDHEN and SYDVKM. The ends lost 2 bases at V and 7 bases at J; junction bases unmatched: 11. CDR3 size: 16 residues. In DNA, the CDR3 is TGTGCCAGCAGTTTAGGGACAGGGTCGGCCCCCGGTGGCTACACCTTC. As protein: CASSLGTGSAPGGYTF.

The chain is built from TRBV11-2 and TRBJ2-7, with 10 bases aligning to TRBD2. The germline gives CDR1 SGHAT, CDR2 FQNNGV. The CDR3 runs to 16 residues. V was clipped by 5 bases and J by 2 bases; unmatched bases: 9. Here the CDR3 DNA reads TGTGCCAGCAGCCCCCGAGCTAGCGGGGGACCCTACGAGCAGTACTTC. Translation: CASSPRASGGPYEQYF.

This CDR3 reads CASSAYRGGETQYF. The DNA of the CDR3 is TGTGCCAGCAGCGCCTACAGGGGAGGAGAGACCCAGTACTTC. V and J are TRBV5-6 and TRBJ2-5, with D maybe TRBD1 (7 bases). The CDR3 consists of 14 residues. Germline CDR1 is SGHDT and CDR2 is YYEEEE. The ends were cut back, 4 bases at V and 4 bases at J, with 14 bases in the middle.

The chain combines TRBV9 with TRBJ1-3; the D gene is possibly TRBD1 (6 bases). Germline CDR1 and CDR2: SGDLS and YYNGEE. The CDR3 covers 14 residues. The germline V and J ends were trimmed by 4 bases and 4 bases, with 12 bases remaining between them. CDR3 sequence: CASSLRDTGNTIYF. The CDR3 coding sequence is TGTGCCAGCAGCCTCCGGGACACCGGAAACACCATATATTTT.

The V gene is TRBV19, the J gene TRBJ2-7; D perhaps matches TRBD2 (5 bases). CDR3 length equals 13 residues. Germline-derived CDR1 and CDR2 are LNHDA and SQIVND (reference sequence). Trimming pared 4 bases from V and 2 bases from J, leaving 9 bases between. In DNA form, the CDR3 reads TGTGCCAGTAGTACGGGATACACCTACGAGCAGTACTTC. Translating gives CASSTGYTYEQYF.

The chain has TRBV25-1 and TRBJ2-7; TRBD2 matches 12 bases. Germline lookup yields CDR1 MGHDK and CDR2 SYGVNS. J was trimmed by 4 bases and V by 5 bases; bases with no gene match: 3. This CDR3 spans 14 amino acids. CDR3 protein: CASSRLAGVYEQYF. DNA for the CDR3: TGTGCCAGCAGTCGACTAGCGGGAGTATACGAGCAGTACTTC.

This clone was seen once. The chain is built from TRBV21-1 and TRBJ2-6; the D call in the table, TRBD1, was not verified against the DNA. TRBV21-1 is noted as a pseudogene. The CDR3 spans 18 residues. This CDR3 reads CASSKRRQASPGANVLTF. CDR3 nucleotides: TGTGCCAGCAGCAAAAGGAGACAGGCCTCTCCGGGGGCCAACGTCCTGACTTTC.